The rows below give T cell receptor beta chains drawn from one sample of a study of T cell repertoires in cytomegalovirus infection. TCRdb recomputed calls from the reads with MiXCR, one row per CDR3 protein. The data show under 200,000 distinct CDR3 sequences, with 9.5% seen just once and 4.6% held by the top ten. The sample consisted of PBMCs. The receptors stem from a human donor in good health (CMV status not recorded). Some clones in this sample may be carry-over from other donors' samples. Each CDR3 is given without its conserved first and last residue. The D gene is left open where the match is weak.

>TRBD2|TRBV7-9
ASSLIAGGLAGGYNEQF
>TRBD1|TRBV7-9
ASSHDRDSYNEQF
>-|TRBV4-3
ASSKGRTRGEQY
>-|TRBV11-2
ASSAVGGASGYT
>-|TRBV20-1
SAFYPRGFTEAF
>-|TRBV29-1
SVEGWEGAYEQY
>-|TRBV7-3
ASSLRANSYNEQF
>-|TRBV28
ASSTPQGRTSNFPYEQY
>-|TRBV11-2
ASSLDTGILF
>-|TRBV28
ASSPQWRGWATEAF
>TRBD1|TRBV2
ASSDRTGQGYGYT
>-|TRBV7-2
ASSLDPSETQY
>TRBD2|TRBV11-2
ASSLAGRPSTDTQY
>-|TRBV7-6
ASSASTGPLDQPQH
>TRBD1|TRBV28
ASSSNRQGNEQF
>TRBD1|TRBV28
ASSFPDRVGEQF
>-|TRBV14
ASSQKGGANYGYT
>TRBD2|TRBV7-7
ASSLAGVSGSNEQF
>-|TRBV10-3
AISEGQGPGANVLT
>-|TRBV5-1
ASSLVGDGAYEQY